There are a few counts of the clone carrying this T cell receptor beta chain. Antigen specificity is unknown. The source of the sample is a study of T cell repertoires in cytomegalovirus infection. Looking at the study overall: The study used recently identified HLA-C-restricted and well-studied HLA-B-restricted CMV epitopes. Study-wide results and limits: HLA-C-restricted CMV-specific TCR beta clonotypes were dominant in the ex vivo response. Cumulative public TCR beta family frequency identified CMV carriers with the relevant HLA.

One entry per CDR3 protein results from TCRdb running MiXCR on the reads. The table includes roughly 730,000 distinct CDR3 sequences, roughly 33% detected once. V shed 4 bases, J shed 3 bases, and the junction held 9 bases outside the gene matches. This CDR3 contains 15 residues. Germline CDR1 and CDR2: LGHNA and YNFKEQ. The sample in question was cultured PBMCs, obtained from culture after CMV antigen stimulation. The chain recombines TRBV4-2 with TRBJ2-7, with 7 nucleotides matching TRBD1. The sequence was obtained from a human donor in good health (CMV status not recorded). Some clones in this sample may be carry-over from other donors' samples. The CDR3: CASSPRDSKGYEQYF. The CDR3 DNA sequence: TGTGCCAGCAGCCCCAGGGACAGCAAGGGCTACGAGCAGTACTTC.